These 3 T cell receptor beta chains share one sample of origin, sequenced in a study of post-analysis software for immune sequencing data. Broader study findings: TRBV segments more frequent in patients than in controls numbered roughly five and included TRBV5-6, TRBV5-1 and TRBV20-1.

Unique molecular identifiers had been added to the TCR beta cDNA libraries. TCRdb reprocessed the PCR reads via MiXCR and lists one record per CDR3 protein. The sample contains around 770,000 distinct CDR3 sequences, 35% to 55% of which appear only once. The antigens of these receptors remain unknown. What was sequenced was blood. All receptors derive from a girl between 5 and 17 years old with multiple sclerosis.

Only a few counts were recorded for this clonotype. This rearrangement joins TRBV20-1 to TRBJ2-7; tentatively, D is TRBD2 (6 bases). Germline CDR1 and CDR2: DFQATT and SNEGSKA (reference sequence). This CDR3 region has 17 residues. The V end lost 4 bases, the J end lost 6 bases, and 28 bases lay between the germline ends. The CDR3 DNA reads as TGCAGTGCTAAAAAAGCCTCAGACGGCGTTGCGGGGCTCGAGCAGTACTTC. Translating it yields CSAKKASDGVAGLEQYF.

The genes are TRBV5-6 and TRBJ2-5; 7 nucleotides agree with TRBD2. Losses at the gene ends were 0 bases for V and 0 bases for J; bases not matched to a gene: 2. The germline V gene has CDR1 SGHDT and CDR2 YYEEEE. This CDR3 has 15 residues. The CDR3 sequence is CASSLDTSDQETQYF. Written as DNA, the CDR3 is TGTGCCAGCAGCTTGGATACTAGCGACCAAGAGACCCAGTACTTC.

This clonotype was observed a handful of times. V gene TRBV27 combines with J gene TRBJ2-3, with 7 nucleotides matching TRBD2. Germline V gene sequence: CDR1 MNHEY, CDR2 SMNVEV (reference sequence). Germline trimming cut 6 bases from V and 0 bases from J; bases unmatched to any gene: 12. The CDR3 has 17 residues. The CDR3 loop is CASSSLIAGPSTDTQYF. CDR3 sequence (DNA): TGTGCCAGCAGCTCATTAATAGCGGGTCCTAGCACAGATACGCAGTATTTT.